This TCR beta chain was recorded in a study of blood T cells in healthy people across ages. Study-wide findings and caveats: There were more naive CD4+ cells and higher diversity in long-lived donors than in aged donors.

A word on this clonotype: Its antigen is unknown.

Germline assignment: CDR1 SGHKS and CDR2 YYEKEE (reference sequence). CDR3 length: 15 residues. With V trimmed by 3 bases and J by 8 bases, 11 bases remained unmatched. The use of a sample-barcoded 5' primer and a J-beta primer mix characterized a second PCR of roughly 7 to 11 cycles. All cDNA molecules were each tagged by a template-switch adaptor with 12 random nucleotides. TCRdb used MiXCR to reprocess the 5' RACE reads, holding one entry per CDR3 protein. The sample holds about 1.5 million distinct CDR3 sequences, roughly 43% seen once. This sequence joins TRBV5-5 and TRBJ1-2; 9 nucleotides agree with TRBD1. Sequencing input: blood. The clonotype comes from a woman aged 18-29 years in good health. The CDR3 loop reads CASSSPDRGLRGYTF. The DNA of the CDR3 is TGTGCCAGCAGCTCCCCGGACAGGGGATTGAGGGGCTACACCTTC. Combining the CDR3 with reference TRBV5-5 and TRBJ1-2 gives the whole variable domain DAGVTQSPTHLIKTRGQQVTLRCSPISGHKSVSWYQQVLGQGPQFIFQYYEKEERGRGNFPDRFSARQFPNYSSELNVNALLLGDSALYLCASSSPDRGLRGYTFGSGTRLTVV.